This T cell receptor beta chain is from a study of post-analysis software for immune sequencing data. CDR1 and CDR2 from the germline V gene are DFQATT and SNEGSKA (reference sequence). This CDR3 comprises 12 residues. Trimming took 3 bases from V and 4 from J; bases not matched to a gene: 0. Libraries were made from TCR beta cDNA, and they carried unique molecular identifiers. From the PCR reads, TCRdb called clonotypes with MiXCR, one entry per CDR3 protein. The table shows hundreds of thousands of distinct CDR3 sequences, with roughly 29% occurring only once. The study's findings and limits: TRBV5-6, TRBV5-1 and TRBV20-1 were among four or five TRBV segments more frequent in patients than controls.

This clonotype was seen many times. The target antigen is unknown. This clonotype was sampled from a girl aged 10-17 years with multiple sclerosis. Sequenced input: blood. V is TRBV20-1 and J is TRBJ1-2, with TRBD1 matching 9 bases. The CDR3 nucleotides are TGCAGTGCTAGGACAGGGGGCTATGGCTACACCTTC. Translated, it gives CSARTGGYGYTF.